This TCR beta chain is from a study of early T cells in non-severe SARS-CoV-2 infection. The TCR library protocol attached unique molecular identifiers to the individual cDNA molecules. TCRdb fed the 5' RACE reads into MiXCR, producing one record per CDR3 protein. The sample lists some 76,000 distinct CDR3 sequences; around 16% were seen once. This clonotype was detected a few times. The CDR3 length is 14 residues. V trimming: 5 bases; J trimming: 15 bases; junction bases outside the gene matches: 9. Germline V gene sequence: CDR1 MNHEY, CDR2 SMNVEV (reference sequence). What was sequenced was whole blood. The rearrangement links TRBV27 to TRBJ2-1; 14 bases align to TRBD2. The receptor's source is an adult who was a healthcare worker with PCR-confirmed SARS-CoV-2 infection or an uninfected control (not recorded which). CDR3 in DNA: TGTGCCAGCAGTCTCCACCCAGGGACTAGCGGGGGGTTCTTC. The encoded protein is CASSLHPGTSGGFF.